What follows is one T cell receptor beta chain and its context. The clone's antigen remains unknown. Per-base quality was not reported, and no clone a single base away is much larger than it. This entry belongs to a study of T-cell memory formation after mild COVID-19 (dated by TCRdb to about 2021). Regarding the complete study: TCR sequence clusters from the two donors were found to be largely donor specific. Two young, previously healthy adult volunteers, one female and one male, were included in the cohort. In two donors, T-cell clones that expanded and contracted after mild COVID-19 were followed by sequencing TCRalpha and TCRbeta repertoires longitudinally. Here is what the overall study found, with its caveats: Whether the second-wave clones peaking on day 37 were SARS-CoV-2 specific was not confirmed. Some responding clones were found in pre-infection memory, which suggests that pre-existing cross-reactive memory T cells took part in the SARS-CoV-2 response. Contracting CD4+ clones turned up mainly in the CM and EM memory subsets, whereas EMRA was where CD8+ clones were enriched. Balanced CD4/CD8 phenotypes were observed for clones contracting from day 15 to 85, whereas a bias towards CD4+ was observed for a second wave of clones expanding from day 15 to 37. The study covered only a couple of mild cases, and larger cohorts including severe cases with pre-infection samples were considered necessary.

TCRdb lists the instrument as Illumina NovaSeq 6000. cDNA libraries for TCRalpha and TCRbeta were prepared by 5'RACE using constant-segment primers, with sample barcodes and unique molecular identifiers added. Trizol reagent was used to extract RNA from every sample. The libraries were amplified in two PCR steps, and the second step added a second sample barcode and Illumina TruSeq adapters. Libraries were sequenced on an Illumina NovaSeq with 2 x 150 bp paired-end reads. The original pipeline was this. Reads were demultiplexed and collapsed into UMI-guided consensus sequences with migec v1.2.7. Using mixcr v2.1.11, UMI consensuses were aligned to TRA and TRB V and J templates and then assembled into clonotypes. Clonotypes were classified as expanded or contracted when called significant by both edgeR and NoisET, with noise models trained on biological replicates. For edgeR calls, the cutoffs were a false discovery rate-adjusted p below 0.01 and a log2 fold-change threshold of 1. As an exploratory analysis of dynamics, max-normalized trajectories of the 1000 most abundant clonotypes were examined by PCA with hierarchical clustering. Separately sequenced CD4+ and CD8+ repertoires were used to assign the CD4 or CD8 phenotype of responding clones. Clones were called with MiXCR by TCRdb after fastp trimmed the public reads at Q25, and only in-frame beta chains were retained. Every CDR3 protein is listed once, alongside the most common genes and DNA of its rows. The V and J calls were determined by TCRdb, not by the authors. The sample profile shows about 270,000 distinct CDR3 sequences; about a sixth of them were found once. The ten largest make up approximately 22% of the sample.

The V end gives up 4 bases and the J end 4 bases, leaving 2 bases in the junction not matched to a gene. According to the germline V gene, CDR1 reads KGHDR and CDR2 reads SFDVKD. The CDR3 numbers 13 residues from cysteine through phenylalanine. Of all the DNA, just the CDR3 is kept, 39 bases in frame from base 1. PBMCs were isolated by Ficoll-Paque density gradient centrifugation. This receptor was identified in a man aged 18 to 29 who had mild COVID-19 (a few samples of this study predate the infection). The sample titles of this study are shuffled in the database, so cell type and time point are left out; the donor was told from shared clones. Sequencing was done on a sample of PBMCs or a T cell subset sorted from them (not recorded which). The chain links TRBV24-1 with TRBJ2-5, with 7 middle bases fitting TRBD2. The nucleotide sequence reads TGTGCCACCAGTGAAGGGGAGGGAGAGACCCAGTACTTC. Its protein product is CATSEGEGETQYF.